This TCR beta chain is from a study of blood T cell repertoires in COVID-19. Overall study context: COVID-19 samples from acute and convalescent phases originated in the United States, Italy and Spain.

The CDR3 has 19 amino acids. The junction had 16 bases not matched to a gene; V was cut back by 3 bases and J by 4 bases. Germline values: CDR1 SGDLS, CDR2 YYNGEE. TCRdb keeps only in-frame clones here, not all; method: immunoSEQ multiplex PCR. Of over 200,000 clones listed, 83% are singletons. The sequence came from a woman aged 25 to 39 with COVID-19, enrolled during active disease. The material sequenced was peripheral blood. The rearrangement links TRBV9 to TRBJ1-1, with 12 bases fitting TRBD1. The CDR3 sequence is CASSAEYPGQGAPGTEAFF. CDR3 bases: TGTGCCAGCAGCGCCGAATATCCGGGACAGGGGGCGCCGGGCACTGAAGCTTTCTTT. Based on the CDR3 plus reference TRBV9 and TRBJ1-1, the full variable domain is DSGVTQTPKHLITATGQRVTLRCSPRSGDLSVYWYQQSLDQGLQFLIQYYNGEERAKGNILERFSAQQFPDLHSELNLSSLELGDSALYFCASSAEYPGQGAPGTEAFFGQGTRLTVV.